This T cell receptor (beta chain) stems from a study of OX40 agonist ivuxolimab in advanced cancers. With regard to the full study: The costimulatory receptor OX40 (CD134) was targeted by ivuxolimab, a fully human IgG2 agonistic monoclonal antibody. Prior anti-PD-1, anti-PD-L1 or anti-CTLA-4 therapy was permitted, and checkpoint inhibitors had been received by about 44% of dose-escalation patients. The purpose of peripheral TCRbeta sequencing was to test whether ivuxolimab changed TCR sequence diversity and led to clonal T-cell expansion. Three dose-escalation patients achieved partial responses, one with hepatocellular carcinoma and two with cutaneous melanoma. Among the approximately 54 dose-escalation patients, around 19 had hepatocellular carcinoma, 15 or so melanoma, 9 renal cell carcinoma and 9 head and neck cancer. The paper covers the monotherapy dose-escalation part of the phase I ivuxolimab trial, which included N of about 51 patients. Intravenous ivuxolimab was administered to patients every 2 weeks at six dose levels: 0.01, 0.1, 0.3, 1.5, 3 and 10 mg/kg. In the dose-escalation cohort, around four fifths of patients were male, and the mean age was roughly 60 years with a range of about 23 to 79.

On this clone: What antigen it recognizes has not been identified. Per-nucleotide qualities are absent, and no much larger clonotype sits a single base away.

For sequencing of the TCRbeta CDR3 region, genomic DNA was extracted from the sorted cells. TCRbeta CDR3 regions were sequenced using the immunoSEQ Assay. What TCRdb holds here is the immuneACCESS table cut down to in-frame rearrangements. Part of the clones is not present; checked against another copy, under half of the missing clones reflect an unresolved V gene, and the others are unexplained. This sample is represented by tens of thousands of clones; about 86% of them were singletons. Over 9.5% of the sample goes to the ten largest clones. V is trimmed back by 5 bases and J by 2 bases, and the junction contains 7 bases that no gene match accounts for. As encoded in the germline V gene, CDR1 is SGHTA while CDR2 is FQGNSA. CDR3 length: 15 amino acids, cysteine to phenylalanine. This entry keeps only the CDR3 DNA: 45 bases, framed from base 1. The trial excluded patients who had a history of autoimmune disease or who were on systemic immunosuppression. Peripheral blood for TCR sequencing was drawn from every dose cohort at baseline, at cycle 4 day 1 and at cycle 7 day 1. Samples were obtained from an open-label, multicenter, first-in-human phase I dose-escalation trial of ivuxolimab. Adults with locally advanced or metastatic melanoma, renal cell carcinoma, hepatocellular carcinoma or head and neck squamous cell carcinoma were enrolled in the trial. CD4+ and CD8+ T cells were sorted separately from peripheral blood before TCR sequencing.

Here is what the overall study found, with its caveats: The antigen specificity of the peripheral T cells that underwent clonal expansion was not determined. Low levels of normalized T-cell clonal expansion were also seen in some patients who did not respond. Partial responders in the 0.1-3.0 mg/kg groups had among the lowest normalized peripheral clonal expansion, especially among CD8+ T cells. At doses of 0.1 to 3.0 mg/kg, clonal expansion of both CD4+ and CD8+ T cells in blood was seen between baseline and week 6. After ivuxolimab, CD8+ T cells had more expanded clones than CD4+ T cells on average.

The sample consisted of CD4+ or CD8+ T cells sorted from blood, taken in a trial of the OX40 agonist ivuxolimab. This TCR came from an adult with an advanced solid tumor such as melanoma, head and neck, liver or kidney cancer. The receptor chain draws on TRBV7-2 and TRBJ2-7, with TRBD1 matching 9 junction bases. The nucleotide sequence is TGTGCCAGCAGCCTCGGGGGACAGGGTCCCTACGAGCAGTACTTC. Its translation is CASSLGGQGPYEQYF.